These 11 T cell receptor beta chains were sequenced from one sample in a study of beta chain features in type 1 diabetes. TCRB transcripts that were expressed got sequenced, as all of the isolated RNA had been reverse transcribed. The assay was immunoSEQ multiplex PCR, and TCRdb's table has in-frame clones only and misses some. The sample has roughly 170,000 clones, approximately 13% seen once; the top ten hold 0.62%. The sequenced material came from central memory CD4+ T cells from blood. The source of these receptors is a woman younger than 35 in good health.

This clone was seen ten or more times. J is TRBJ2-1 and V is TRBV18; 9 nucleotides align to TRBD2. CDR3 length: 15 amino acids. Per germline, CDR1 KGHSH and CDR2 LQKENI. The ends lost 5 bases at V and 5 bases at J; junction bases unmatched: 7. The CDR3 sequence: CASSSAGGFNNEQFF. DNA of the CDR3: TGTGCCAGCTCATCAGCGGGAGGATTTAACAATGAGCAGTTCTTC.

This clone was detected a few times. The V call is TRBV19, the J call TRBJ2-1; no reliable D call. The CDR3 covers 15 residues. V was shortened by 5 bases and J by 2 bases, with 13 bases between the two germline ends. Germline assignment: CDR1 LNHDA and CDR2 SQIVND (reference sequence). In nucleotides, the CDR3 is TGTGCCAGTAGTTCTATAGCTGGAGCCTACAATGAGCAGTTCTTC. Translating it yields CASSSIAGAYNEQFF.

This clone was counted between two and nine times. The rearrangement uses TRBV19 and TRBJ2-7; no firm D call. In germline, CDR1 is LNHDA, CDR2 SQIVND (reference sequence). The germline V and J ends were trimmed by 3 bases and 6 bases, with 9 bases remaining between them. The CDR3 is made up of 12 amino acids. The CDR3 loop reads CASSIRESEQYF. The CDR3 DNA sequence: TGTGCCAGTAGTATCCGAGAGAGCGAGCAGTACTTC.

This sequence joins TRBV28 and TRBJ2-7; 8 nucleotides align to TRBD1. In germline, CDR1 is MDHEN, CDR2 SYDVKM. The V segment lost 6 bases and the J segment 2 bases; nucleotides outside the gene matches: 6. The length of the CDR3 is 14 residues. CDR3 DNA sequence: TGTGCCAGCAGCTCCGGACAGGGACCCTACGAGCAGTACTTC. As protein: CASSSGQGPYEQYF.

V and J are TRBV7-9 and TRBJ1-1; D gene unclear. Germline V gives CDR1 SEHNR, CDR2 FQNEAQ (reference sequence). The CDR3 covers 13 residues. V lost 0 bases and J lost 5, with 7 bases in between. The CDR3 reads CASSLARKTEAFF. CDR3 DNA sequence: TGTGCCAGCAGCTTAGCGCGGAAGACTGAAGCTTTCTTT.

The rearrangement links TRBV19 to TRBJ1-2; perhaps TRBD1 as D (6 bases). Trimming took off 6 bases at V and 3 bases at J, with 17 bases between the two ends. Germline loops: CDR1 LNHDA, CDR2 SQIVND (reference sequence). The CDR3 is made up of 15 amino acids. CDR3 sequence reads: CASSFSGQRHYGYTF. CDR3 coding DNA: TGTGCCAGTAGCTTTTCCGGACAGAGGCACTATGGCTACACCTTC.

The V gene is TRBV7-2, the J gene TRBJ1-5; the match to TRBD1 covers 7 bases. There are 14 residues in the CDR3. Germline CDR1 SGHTA, CDR2 FQGNSA. J was trimmed by 4 bases and V by 6 bases; bases with no gene match: 6. The DNA for the CDR3 is TGTGCCAGCAGTCCCAGGGGGACAAATCAGCCCCAGCATTTT. Translation: CASSPRGTNQPQHF.

This clone was seen a handful of times. This chain joins TRBV6-6 and TRBJ1-1; D possibly corresponds to TRBD1 (6 bases). The V gene's germline CDR1 is MNHNY and CDR2 SVGAGI (reference sequence). This CDR3 has 13 residues. Deletions cut 2 bases from V and 6 bases from J, with 10 bases between. This chain's CDR3 is CASSYRGAAEAFF. CDR3 in DNA: TGTGCCAGCAGTTACCGGGGGGCGGCTGAAGCTTTCTTT.

This clone occurred a few times. This rearrangement joins TRBV30 to TRBJ1-2; possible D gene TRBD1, 5 bases. In germline, CDR1 is GTSNPN, CDR2 SVGIG (reference sequence). The CDR3 totals 12 residues. Trimming removed 2 bases from V and 14 bases from J, with 18 bases in between. The CDR3, as DNA: TGTGCCTGGAGTTTGACGGGGGGGGTGAGGACCTTC. Its translation: CAWSLTGGVRTF.

The chain combines TRBV28 with TRBJ2-1; 11 nucleotides line up with TRBD2. The CDR3 length is 15 residues. Germline CDR1 is MDHEN and CDR2 is SYDVKM. The junction had 6 bases not matched to a gene; V was cut back by 6 bases and J by 5 bases. The CDR3 sequence is CASSLTGLADNEQFF. In DNA, the CDR3 is TGTGCCAGCAGCTTGACGGGACTAGCGGACAATGAGCAGTTCTTC.

The chain has TRBV18 and TRBJ1-3; the D gene is possibly TRBD1 (5 bases). V was cut by 2 bases and J by 2 bases, with 10 bases left in between. In germline, CDR1 is KGHSH, CDR2 LQKENI. The CDR3 is made up of 15 amino acids. CDR3 loop: CASSPGHSAGNTIYF. As DNA, the CDR3 is TGTGCCAGCTCACCAGGACATTCTGCTGGAAACACCATATATTTT.